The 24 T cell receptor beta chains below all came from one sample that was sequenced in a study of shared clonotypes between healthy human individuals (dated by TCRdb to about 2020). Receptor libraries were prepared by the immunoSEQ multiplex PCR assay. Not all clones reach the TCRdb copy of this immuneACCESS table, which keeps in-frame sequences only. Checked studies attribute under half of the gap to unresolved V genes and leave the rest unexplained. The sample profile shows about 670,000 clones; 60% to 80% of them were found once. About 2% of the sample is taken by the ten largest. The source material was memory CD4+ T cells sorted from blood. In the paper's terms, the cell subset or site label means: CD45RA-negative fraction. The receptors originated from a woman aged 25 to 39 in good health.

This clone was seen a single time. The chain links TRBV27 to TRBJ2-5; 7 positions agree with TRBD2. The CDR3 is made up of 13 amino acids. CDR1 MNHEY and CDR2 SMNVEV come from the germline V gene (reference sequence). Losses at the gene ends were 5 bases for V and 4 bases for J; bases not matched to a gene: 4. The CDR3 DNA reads TGTGCCAGCAGTGGACTAGTCGGAGAGACCCAGTACTTC. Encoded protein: CASSGLVGETQYF.

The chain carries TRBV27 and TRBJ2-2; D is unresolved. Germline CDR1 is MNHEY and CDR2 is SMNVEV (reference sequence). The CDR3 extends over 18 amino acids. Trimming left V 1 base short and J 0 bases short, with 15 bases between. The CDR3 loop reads CASSLFPSPGANTGELFF. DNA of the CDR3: TGTGCCAGCAGTTTATTTCCCAGTCCAGGCGCGAACACCGGGGAGCTGTTTTTT.

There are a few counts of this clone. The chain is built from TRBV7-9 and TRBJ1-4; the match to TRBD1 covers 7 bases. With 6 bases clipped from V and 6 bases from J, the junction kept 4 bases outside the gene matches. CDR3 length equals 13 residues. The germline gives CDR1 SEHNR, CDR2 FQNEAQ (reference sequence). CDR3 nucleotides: TGTGCCAGCAGTCTAGGGGGCGATGAAAAACTGTTTTTT. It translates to CASSLGGDEKLFF. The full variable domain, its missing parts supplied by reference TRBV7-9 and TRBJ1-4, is DTGVSQNPRHKITKRGQNVTFRCDPISEHNRLYWYRQTLGQGPEFLTYFQNEAQLEKSRLLSDRFSAERPKGSFSTLEIQRTEQGDSAMYLCASSLGGDEKLFFGSGTQLSVL.

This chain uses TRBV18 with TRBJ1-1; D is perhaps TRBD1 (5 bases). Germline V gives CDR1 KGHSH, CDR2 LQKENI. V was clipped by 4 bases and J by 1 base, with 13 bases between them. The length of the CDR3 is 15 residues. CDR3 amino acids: CASSRRDPTNTEAFF. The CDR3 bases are TGTGCCAGCTCACGGAGGGACCCCACGAACACTGAAGCTTTCTTT.

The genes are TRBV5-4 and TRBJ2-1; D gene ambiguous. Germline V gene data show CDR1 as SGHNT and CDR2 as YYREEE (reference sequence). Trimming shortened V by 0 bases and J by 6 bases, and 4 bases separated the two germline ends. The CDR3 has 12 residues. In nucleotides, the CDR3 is TGTGCCAGCAGCTTGGGCGTCAATGAGCAGTTCTTC. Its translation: CASSLGVNEQFF.

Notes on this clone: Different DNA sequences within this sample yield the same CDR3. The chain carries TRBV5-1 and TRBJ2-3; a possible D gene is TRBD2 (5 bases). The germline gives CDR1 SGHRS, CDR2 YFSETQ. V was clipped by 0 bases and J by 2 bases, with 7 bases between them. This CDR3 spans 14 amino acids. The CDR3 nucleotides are TGCGCCAGCAGCTTGGGGACTCTCACAGATACGCAGTATTTT. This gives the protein CASSLGTLTDTQYF. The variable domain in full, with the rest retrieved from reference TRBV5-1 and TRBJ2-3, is KAGVTQTPRYLIKTRGQQVTLSCSPISGHRSVSWYQQTPGQGLQFLFEYFSETQRNKGNFPGRFSGRQFSNSRSEMNVSTLELGDSALYLCASSLGTLTDTQYFGPGTRLTVL.

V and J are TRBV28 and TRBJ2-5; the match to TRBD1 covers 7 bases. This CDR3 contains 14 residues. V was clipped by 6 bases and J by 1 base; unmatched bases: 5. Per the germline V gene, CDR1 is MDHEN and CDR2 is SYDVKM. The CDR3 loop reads CASRPGGPQETQYF. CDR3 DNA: TGTGCCAGCAGACCAGGGGGACCCCAAGAGACCCAGTACTTC.

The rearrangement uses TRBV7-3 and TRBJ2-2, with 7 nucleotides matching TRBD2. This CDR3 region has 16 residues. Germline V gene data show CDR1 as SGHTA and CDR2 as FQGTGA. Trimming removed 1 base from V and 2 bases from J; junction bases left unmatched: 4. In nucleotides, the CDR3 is TGTGCCAGCAGCTTAAGCGCTAGCGGTAACACCGGGGAGCTGTTTTTT. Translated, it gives CASSLSASGNTGELFF.

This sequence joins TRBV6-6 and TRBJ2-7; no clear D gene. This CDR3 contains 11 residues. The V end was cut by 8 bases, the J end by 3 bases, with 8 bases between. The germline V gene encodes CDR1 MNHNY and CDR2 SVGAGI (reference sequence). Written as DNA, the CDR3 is TGTGCCAGCCAGAGAGACTACGAGCAGTACTTC. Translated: CASQRDYEQYF.

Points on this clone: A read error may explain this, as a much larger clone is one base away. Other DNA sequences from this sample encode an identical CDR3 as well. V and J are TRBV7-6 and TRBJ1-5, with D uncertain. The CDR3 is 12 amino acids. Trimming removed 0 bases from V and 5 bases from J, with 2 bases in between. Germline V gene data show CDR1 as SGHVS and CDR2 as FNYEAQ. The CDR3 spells CASSLADQPQHF. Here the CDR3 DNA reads TGTGCCAGCAGCTTAGCGGATCAGCCCCAGCATTTT.

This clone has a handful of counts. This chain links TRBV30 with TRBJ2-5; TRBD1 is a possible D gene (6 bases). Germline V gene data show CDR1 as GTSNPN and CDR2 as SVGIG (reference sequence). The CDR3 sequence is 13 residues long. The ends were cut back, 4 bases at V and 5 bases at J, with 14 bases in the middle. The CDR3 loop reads CAWTGQPGETQYF. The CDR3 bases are TGTGCCTGGACAGGACAGCCCGGGGAGACCCAGTACTTC.

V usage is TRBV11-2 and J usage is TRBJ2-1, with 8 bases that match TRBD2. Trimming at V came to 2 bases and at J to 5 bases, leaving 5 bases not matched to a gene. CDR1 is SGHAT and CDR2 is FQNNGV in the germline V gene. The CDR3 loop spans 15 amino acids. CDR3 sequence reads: CASSLSVAGNNEQFF. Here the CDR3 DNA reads TGTGCCAGCAGCTTAAGCGTAGCGGGGAACAATGAGCAGTTCTTC.

The CDR3 is CASRPTGLPQETQYF. The CDR3 DNA reads as TGCGCCAGCAGGCCCACGGGACTACCTCAAGAGACCCAGTACTTC. The rearrangement joins TRBV5-1 to TRBJ2-5; 7 bases line up with TRBD2. This CDR3 contains 15 residues. CDR1 is SGHRS, CDR2 YFSETQ, per germline. With 5 bases clipped from V and 2 bases from J, the junction kept 9 bases outside the gene matches. The complete variable domain, with remaining parts taken from reference TRBV5-1 and TRBJ2-5, reads KAGVTQTPRYLIKTRGQQVTLSCSPISGHRSVSWYQQTPGQGLQFLFEYFSETQRNKGNFPGRFSGRQFSNSRSEMNVSTLELGDSALYLCASRPTGLPQETQYFGPGTRLLVL.

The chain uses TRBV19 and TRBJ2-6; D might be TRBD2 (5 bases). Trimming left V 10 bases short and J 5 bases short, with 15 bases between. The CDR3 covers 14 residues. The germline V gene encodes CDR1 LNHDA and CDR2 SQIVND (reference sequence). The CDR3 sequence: CATHSGGWANVLTF. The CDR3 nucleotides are TGTGCCACCCACTCCGGCGGGTGGGCCAACGTCCTGACTTTC.

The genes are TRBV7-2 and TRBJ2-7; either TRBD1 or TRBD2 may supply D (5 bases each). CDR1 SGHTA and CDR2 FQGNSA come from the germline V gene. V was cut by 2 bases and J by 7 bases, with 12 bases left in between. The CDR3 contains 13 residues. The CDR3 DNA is TGTGCCAGCAGCTTACATCAGGGCGGGGAGCAGTACTTC. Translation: CASSLHQGGEQYF.

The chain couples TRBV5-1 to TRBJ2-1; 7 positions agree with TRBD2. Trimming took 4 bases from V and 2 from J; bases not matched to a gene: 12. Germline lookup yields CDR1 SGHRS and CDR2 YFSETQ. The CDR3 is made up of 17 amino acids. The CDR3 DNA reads TGCGCCAGCAGCCCTTTTACTGGCGCGGGAGCCTACAATGAGCAGTTCTTC. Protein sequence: CASSPFTGAGAYNEQFF.

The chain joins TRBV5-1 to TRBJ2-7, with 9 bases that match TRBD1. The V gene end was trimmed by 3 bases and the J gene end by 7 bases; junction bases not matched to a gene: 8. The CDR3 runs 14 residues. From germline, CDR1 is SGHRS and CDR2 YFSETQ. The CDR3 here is CASSSGQGPLEQYF. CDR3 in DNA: TGCGCCAGCAGCTCCGGACAGGGGCCTCTGGAGCAGTACTTC.

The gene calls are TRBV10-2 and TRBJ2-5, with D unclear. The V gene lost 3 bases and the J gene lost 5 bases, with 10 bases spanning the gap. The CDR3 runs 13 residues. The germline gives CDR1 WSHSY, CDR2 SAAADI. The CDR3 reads CASSDQEWETQYF. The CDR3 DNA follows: TGCGCCAGCAGTGACCAGGAGTGGGAGACCCAGTACTTC.

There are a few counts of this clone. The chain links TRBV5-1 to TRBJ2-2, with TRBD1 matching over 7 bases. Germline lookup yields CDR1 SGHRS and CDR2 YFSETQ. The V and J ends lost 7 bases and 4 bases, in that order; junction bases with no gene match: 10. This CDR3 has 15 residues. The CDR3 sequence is CASYRQGTTTGELFF. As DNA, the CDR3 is TGCGCCAGCTATAGACAGGGTACGACCACCGGGGAGCTGTTTTTT. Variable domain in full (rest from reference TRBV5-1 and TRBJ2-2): KAGVTQTPRYLIKTRGQQVTLSCSPISGHRSVSWYQQTPGQGLQFLFEYFSETQRNKGNFPGRFSGRQFSNSRSEMNVSTLELGDSALYLCASYRQGTTTGELFFGEGSRLTVL.

CDR3 sequence: CASSSPTGTGGTDTQYF. The DNA of the CDR3 is TGTGCCAGCAGCTCCCCCACCGGGACAGGGGGCACAGATACGCAGTATTTT. V is TRBV11-3 and J is TRBJ2-3, with TRBD1 matching over 10 bases. Germline CDR1 is SGHNT and CDR2 is YENEEA. V lost 4 bases and J lost 1; bases outside the gene matches: 8. This CDR3 is 17 amino acids long.

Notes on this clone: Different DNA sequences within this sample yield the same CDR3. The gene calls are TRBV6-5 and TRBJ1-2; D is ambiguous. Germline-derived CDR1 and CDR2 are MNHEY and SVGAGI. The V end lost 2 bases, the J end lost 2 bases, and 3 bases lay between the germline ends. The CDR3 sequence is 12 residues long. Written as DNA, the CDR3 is TGTGCCAGCAGTTACGACAACTATGGCTACACCTTC. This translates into CASSYDNYGYTF.

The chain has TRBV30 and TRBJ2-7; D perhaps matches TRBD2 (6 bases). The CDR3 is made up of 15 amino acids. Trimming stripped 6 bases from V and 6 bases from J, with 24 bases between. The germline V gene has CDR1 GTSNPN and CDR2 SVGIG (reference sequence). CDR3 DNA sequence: TGTGCCTGCCAGGACAAGGTCCGATTCGGGGGCGAGCAGTACTTC. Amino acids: CACQDKVRFGGEQYF. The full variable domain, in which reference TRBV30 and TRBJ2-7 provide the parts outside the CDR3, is SQTIHQWPATLVQPVGSPLSLECTVEGTSNPNLYWYRQAAGRGLQLLFYSVGIGQISSEVPQNLSASRPQDRQFILSSKKLLLSDSGFYLCACQDKVRFGGEQYFGPGTRLTVT.

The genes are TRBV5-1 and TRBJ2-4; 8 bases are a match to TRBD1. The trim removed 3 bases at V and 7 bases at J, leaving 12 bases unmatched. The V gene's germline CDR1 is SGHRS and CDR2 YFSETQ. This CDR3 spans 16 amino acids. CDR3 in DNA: TGCGCCAGCAGCTGGGGACAGGAGGGGCTGATGAACATTCAGTACTTC. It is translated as CASSWGQEGLMNIQYF.

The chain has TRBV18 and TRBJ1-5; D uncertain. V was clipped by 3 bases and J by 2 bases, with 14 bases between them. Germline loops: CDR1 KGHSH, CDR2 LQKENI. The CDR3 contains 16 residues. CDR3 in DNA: TGTGCCAGCTCACCCAAGACCTCTGACGGCAATCAGCCCCAGCATTTT. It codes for CASSPKTSDGNQPQHF. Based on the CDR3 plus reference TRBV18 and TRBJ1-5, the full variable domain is NAGVMQNPRHLVRRRGQEARLRCSPMKGHSHVYWYRQLPEEGLKFMVYLQKENIIDESGMPKERFSAEFPKEGPSILRIQQVVRGDSAAYFCASSPKTSDGNQPQHFGDGTRLSIL.